The clone carrying this T cell receptor beta chain appeared a few times. Its antigen is unidentified. This sample was included in a study of T cell repertoires in cytomegalovirus infection. Looking at the study overall: Indicated by public TCR beta signatures were CMV infection and matching HLA type.

TCRdb passed the reads through MiXCR, listing each CDR3 protein once. The repertoire holds about 130,000 distinct CDR3 sequences, more than 20% seen once, with 34% in the top ten. Overall study findings and caveats: Carriage of CMV together with the relevant HLA was identifiable through cumulative public TCR beta family frequency. Predominance within the ex vivo response was attributable to HLA-C-restricted CMV-specific TCR beta clonotypes.

The germline V gene has CDR1 SGHAT and CDR2 FQDESV (reference sequence). The CDR3 consists of 16 residues. With 4 bases clipped from V and 3 bases from J, the junction kept 11 bases outside the gene matches. The source is a human donor in good health (CMV status not recorded). Some clones in this sample may be carry-over from other donors' samples. Source material: PBMCs, sequenced either directly or after in vitro stimulation (not recorded which). The J gene is TRBJ2-5, the V gene TRBV11-1, with 7 bases lining up with TRBD1. CDR3 sequence reads: CASSYVALDRKETQYF. CDR3 sequence (DNA): TGTGCCAGCAGCTATGTAGCTCTGGACAGGAAAGAGACCCAGTACTTC. The variable domain in full, completed from reference TRBV11-1 and TRBJ2-5, reads EAEVAQSPRYKITEKSQAVAFWCDPISGHATLYWYRQILGQGPELLVQFQDESVVDDSQLPKDRFSAERLKGVDSTLKIQPAELGDSAMYLCASSYVALDRKETQYFGPGTRLLVL.